This T cell receptor beta chain was sequenced in a study of post-analysis software for immune sequencing data. CDR1 is LGHDT, CDR2 YNNKEL, per germline (reference sequence). V was clipped by 3 bases and J by 1 base; unmatched bases: 2. The CDR3 has 14 amino acids. The study's findings and limits: Patients showed TRBV5-6, TRBV5-1 and TRBV20-1 among a handful of TRBV segments more frequent than in controls.

TCR beta cDNA libraries had unique molecular identifiers. TCRdb processed the PCR reads anew with MiXCR; each CDR3 protein has one entry. Found here are about 260,000 distinct CDR3 sequences, around 34% of them singletons; the top ten hold roughly 4.8%. Ten or more counts support this clonotype. Its antigen is as yet unknown. The chain carries TRBV3-1 and TRBJ1-1; 7 nucleotides line up with TRBD1. The sequence came from a girl aged 10-17 years with multiple sclerosis. Sequenced input: blood. CDR3 sequence reads: CASSHGQANTEAFF. CDR3 in DNA: TGTGCCAGCAGCCACGGACAGGCGAACACTGAAGCTTTCTTT.